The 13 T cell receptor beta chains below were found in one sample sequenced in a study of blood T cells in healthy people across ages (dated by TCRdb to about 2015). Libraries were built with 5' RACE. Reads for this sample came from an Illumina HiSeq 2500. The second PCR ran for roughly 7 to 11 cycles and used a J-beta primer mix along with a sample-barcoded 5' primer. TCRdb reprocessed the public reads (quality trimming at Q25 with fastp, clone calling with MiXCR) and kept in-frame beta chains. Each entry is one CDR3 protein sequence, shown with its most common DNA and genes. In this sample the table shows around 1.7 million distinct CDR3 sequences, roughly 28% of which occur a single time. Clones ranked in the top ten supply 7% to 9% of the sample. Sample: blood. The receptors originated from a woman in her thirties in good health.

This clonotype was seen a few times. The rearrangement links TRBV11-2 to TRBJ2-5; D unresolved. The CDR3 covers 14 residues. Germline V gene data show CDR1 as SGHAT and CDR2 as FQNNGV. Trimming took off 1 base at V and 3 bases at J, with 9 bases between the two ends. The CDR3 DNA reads TGTGCCAGCAGCTTAGGCTGGCCGGAAGAGACCCAGTACTTC. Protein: CASSLGWPEETQYF.

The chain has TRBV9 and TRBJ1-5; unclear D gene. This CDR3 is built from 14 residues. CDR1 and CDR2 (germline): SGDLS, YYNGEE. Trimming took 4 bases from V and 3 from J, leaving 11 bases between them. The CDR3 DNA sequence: TGTGCCAGCAGCCCCGCGGGATACAATCAGCCCCAGCATTTT. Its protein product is CASSPAGYNQPQHF.

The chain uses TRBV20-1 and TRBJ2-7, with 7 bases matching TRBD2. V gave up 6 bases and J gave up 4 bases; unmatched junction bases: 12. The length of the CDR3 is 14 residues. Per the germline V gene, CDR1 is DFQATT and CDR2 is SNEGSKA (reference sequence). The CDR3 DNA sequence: TGCAGTGCCGTTTTATCAAGGCGGGGGTACGAGCAGTACTTC. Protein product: CSAVLSRRGYEQYF.

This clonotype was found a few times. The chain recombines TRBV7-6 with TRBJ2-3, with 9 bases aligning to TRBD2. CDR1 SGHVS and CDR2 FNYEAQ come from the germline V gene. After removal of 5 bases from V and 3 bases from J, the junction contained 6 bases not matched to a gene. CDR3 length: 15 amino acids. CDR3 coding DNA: TGTGCCAGCAGCACACAAGCGGGGGGTACAGATACGCAGTATTTT. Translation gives CASSTQAGGTDTQYF.

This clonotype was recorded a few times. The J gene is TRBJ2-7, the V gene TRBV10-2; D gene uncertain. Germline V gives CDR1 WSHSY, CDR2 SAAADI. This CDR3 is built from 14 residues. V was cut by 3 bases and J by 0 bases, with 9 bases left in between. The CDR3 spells CASSDKGGSYEQYF. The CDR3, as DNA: TGCGCCAGCAGTGATAAGGGCGGCTCCTACGAGCAGTACTTC.

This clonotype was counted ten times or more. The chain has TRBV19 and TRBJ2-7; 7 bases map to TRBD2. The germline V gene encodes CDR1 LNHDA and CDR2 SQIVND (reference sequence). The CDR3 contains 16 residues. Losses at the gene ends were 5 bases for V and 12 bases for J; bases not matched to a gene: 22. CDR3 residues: CASSYQDGGTKKRLYF. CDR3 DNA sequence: TGTGCCAGTAGTTACCAGGACGGAGGGACTAAGAAAAGGCTGTACTTC.

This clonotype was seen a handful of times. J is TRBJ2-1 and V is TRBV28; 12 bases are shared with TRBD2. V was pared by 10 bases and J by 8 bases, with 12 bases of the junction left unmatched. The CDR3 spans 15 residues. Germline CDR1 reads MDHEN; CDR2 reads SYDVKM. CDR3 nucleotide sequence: TGTGCCACGTTCCCCCCTAGCGGGGGGGCGGATGAGCAGTTCTTC. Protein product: CATFPPSGGADEQFF.

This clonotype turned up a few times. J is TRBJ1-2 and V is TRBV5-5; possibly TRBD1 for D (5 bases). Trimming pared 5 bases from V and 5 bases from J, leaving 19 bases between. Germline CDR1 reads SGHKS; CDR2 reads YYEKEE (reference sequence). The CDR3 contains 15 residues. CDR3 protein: CASSQGLPLGYGYTF. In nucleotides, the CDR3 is TGTGCCAGCAGTCAGGGATTACCCTTGGGGTATGGCTACACCTTC.

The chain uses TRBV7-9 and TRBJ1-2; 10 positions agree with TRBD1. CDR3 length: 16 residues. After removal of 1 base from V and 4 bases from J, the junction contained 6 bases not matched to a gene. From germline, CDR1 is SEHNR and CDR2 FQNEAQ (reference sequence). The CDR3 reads CASSLGTGGVGYGYTF. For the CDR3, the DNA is TGTGCCAGCAGCTTAGGGACAGGGGGAGTCGGCTATGGCTACACCTTC.

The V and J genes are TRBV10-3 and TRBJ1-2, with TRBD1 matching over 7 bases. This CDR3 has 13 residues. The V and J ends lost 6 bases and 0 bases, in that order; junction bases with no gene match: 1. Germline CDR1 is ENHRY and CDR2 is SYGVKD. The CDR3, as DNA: TGTGCCATCAGGGGGACAGCTAACTATGGCTACACCTTC. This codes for CAIRGTANYGYTF.

The DNA of the CDR3 is TGCGCCAGCAGTGGGTCGAGTGCGGATACGCAGTATTTT. It is translated as CASSGSSADTQYF. The chain uses TRBV10-2 and TRBJ2-3, with no clear D. Looked up from germline, CDR1 is WSHSY and CDR2 is SAAADI. Trimming took off 4 bases at V and 6 bases at J, with 11 bases between the two ends. There are 13 residues in the CDR3.

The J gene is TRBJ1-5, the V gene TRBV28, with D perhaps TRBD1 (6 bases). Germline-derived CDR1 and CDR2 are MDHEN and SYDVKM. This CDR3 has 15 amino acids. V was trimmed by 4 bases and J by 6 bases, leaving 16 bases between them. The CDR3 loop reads CASSSWGTRLQPQHF. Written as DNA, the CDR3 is TGTGCCAGCAGTTCATGGGGGACAAGACTTCAGCCCCAGCATTTT.

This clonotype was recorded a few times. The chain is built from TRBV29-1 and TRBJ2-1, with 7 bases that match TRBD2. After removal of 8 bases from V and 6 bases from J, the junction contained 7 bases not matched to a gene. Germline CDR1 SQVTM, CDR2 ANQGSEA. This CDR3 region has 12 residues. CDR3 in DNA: TGCAGCTCTCGTTCGGGGGGCAATGAGCAGTTCTTC. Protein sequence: CSSRSGGNEQFF.